In this sample, the clone carrying this T cell receptor beta chain is medium-sized. Follow-up blood was drawn about 14 weeks, roughly three months, after antiretroviral therapy began. The repertoire came from unfractionated whole blood and reflected all unsorted peripheral T cells. cDNA was made from about 480 ng RNA using alpha and beta constant primers. Using multiplexing indices, alpha and beta chain libraries were generated apart by chain-specific third strand synthesis. TCRdb re-analysed the 5' RACE reads in MiXCR, keeping a single row per CDR3 protein. The top ten hold around 20% of the sample, which has 6,600 or so distinct CDR3 sequences, more than 7.5% seen once. The sample is drawn from a study of HIV-infected patients and healthy controls. The length of the CDR3 is 15 residues. With V trimmed by 7 bases and J by 5 bases, 10 bases remained unmatched.

This sequence was found in an adult with HIV infection. The material was blood, obtained during antiretroviral therapy. This rearrangement joins TRBV12-3 or TRBV12-4 to TRBJ2-5; 10 bases are a match to TRBD1. Here the CDR3 reads CASTLDRGIRETQYF. The CDR3 DNA is TGTGCCAGCACCCTGGACAGGGGGATACGGGAGACCCAGTACTTC.